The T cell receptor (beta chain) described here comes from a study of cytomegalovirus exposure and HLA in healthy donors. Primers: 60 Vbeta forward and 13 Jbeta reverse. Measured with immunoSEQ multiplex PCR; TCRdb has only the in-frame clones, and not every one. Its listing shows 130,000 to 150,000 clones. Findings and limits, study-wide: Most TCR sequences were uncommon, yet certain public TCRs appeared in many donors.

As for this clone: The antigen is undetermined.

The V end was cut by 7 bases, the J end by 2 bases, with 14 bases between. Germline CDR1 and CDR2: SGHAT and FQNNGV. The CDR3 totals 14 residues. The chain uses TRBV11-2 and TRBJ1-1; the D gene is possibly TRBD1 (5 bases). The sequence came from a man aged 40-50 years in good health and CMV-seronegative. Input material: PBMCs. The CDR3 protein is CASKSWGGNTEAFF. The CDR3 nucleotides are TGTGCCAGCAAAAGCTGGGGGGGTAACACTGAAGCTTTCTTT.